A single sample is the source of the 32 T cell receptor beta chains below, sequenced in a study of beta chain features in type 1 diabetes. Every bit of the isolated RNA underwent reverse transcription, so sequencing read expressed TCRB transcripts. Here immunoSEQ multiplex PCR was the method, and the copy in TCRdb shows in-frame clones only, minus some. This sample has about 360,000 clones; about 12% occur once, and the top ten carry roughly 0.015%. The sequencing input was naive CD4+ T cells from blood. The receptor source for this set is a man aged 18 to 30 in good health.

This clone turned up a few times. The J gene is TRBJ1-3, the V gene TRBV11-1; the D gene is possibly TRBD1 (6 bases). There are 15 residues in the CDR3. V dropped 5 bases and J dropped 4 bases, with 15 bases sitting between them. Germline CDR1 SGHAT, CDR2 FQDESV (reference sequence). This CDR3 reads CASSGAGTPGNTIYF. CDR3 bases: TGTGCCAGCAGCGGGGCCGGGACACCGGGAAACACCATATATTTT.

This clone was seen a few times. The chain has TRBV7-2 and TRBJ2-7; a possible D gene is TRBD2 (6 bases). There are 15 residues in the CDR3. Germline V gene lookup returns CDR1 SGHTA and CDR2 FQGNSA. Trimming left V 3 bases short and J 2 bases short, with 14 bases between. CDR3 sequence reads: CASSFMGAGPYEQYF. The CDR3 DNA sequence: TGTGCCAGCAGCTTTATGGGAGCGGGCCCCTACGAGCAGTACTTC.

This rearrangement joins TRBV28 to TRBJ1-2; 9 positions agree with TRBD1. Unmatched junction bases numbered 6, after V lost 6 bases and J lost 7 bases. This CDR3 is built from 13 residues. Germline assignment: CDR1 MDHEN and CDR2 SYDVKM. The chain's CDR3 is CASRLQGAPGYTF. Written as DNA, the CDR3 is TGTGCCAGCAGATTACAGGGGGCGCCTGGCTACACCTTC.

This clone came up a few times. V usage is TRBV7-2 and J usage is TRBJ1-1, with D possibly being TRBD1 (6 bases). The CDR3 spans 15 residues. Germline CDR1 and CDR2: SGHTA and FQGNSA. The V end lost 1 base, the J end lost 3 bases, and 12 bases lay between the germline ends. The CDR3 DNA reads TGTGCCAGCAGCTTAGTTCCAGGGGACCACACTGAAGCTTTCTTT. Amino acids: CASSLVPGDHTEAFF.

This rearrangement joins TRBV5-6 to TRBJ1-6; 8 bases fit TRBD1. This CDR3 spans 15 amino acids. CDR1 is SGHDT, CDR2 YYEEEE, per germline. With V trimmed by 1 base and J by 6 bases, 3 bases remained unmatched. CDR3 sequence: CASSLRDRFNSPLHF. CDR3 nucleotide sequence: TGTGCCAGCAGCTTGAGGGACAGGTTTAATTCACCCCTCCACTTT.

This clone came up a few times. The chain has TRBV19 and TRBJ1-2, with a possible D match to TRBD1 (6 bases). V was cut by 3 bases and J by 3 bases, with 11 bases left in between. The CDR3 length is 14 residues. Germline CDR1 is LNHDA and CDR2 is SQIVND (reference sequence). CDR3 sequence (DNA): TGTGCCAGTAGTATCACCAGGGGCTACTATGGCTACACCTTC. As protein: CASSITRGYYGYTF.

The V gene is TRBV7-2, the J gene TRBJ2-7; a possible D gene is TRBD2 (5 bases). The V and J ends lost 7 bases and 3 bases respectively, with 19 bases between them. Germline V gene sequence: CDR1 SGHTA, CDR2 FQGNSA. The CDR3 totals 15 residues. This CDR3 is CASTGAWAGRYEQYF. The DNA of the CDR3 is TGTGCCAGCACCGGAGCCTGGGCGGGCCGCTACGAGCAGTACTTC.

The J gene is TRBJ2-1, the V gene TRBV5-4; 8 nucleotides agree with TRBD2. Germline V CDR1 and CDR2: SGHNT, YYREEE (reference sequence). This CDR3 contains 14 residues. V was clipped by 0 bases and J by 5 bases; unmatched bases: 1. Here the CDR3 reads CASSLAGGHNEQFF. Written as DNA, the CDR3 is TGTGCCAGCAGCTTGGCGGGGGGGCACAATGAGCAGTTCTTC.

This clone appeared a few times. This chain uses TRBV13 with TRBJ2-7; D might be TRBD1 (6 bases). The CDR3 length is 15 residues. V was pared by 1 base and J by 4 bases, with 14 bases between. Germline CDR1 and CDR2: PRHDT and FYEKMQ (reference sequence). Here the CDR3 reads CASSLAGDNQYEQYF. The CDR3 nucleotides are TGTGCCAGCAGCTTAGCAGGGGATAACCAGTACGAGCAGTACTTC.

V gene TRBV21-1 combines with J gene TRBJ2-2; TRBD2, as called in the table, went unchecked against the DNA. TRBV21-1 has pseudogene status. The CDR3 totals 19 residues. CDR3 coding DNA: TGTGCCAGCAGCAAAGAAGGGACTAGCGGGGGCCGGAACACCGGGGAGCTGTTTTTT. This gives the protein CASSKEGTSGGRNTGELFF.

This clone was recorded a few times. The CDR3 here is CASSHNRDSGGEQYF. In nucleotides, the CDR3 is TGCGCCAGCAGCCATAACCGGGACTCAGGAGGCGAGCAGTACTTC. The chain carries TRBV4-3 and TRBJ2-7; a possible D gene is TRBD2 (6 bases). The CDR3 loop spans 15 amino acids. From germline, CDR1 is LGHNA and CDR2 YSLEER. With 3 bases removed from V and 6 bases from J, the gap between germline ends came to 18 bases.

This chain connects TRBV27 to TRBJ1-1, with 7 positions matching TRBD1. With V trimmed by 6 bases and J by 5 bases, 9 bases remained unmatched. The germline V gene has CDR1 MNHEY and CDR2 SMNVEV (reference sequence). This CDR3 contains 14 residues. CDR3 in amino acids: CASSYQGGGTEAFF. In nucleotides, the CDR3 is TGTGCCAGCAGCTATCAGGGGGGCGGAACTGAAGCTTTCTTT.

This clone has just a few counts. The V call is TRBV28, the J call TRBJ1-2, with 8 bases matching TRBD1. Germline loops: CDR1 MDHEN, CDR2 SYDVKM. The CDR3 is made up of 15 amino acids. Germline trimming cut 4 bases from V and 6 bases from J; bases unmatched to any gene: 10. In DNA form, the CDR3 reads TGTGCCAGCAGTTCCCCCGGGACAGGCTCGAATGGCTACACCTTC. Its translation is CASSSPGTGSNGYTF.

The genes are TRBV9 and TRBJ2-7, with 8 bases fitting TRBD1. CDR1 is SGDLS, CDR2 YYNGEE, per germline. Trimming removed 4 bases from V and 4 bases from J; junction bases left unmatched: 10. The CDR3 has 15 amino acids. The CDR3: CASSSRQGFSYEQYF. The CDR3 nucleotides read TGTGCCAGCAGCTCTAGACAGGGGTTTTCGTACGAGCAGTACTTC.

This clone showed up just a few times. The CDR3 is CASKQGSGANVLTF. CDR3 DNA: TGTGCCAGCAAGCAGGGGTCTGGGGCCAACGTCCTGACTTTC. V usage is TRBV6-4 and J usage is TRBJ2-6, with D maybe TRBD1 (6 bases). The germline CDR1 and CDR2 sequences are MRHNA and SNTAGT. This CDR3 spans 14 amino acids. V gave up 7 bases and J gave up 1 base, with 8 bases separating them.

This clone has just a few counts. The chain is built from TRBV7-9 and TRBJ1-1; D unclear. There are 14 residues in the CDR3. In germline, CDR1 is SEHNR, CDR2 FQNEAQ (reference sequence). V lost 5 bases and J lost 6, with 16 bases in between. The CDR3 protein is CASSAAFGGAEAFF. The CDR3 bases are TGTGCCAGCAGCGCGGCCTTCGGCGGTGCTGAAGCTTTCTTT.

The CDR3 sequence is CASSPQPWSGGGTDTQYF. The CDR3, as DNA: TGTGCCAGCAGCCCCCAACCTTGGAGCGGAGGGGGCACAGATACGCAGTATTTT. The chain combines TRBV7-2 with TRBJ2-3, with TRBD2 as a possible D gene (6 bases). The CDR3 contains 18 residues. Germline V gene lookup returns CDR1 SGHTA and CDR2 FQGNSA. V was pared by 5 bases and J by 1 base, with 22 bases between.

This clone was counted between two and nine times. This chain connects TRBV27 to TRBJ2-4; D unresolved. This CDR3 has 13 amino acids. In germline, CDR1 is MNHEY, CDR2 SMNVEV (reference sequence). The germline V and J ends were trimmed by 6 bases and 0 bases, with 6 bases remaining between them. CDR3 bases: TGTGCCAGCAGCCGAGAAGCCAAAAACATTCAGTACTTC. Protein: CASSREAKNIQYF.

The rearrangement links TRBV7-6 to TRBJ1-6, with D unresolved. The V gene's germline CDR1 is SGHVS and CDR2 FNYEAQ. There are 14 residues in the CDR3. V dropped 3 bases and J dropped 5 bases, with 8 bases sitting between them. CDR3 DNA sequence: TGTGCCAGCAGCTTTAGTGAGGATAATTCACCCCTCCACTTT. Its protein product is CASSFSEDNSPLHF.

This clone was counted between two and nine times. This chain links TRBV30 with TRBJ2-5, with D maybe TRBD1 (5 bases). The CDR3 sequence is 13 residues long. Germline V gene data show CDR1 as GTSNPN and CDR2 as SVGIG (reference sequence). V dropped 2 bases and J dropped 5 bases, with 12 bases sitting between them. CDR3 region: CAWSFQGIETQYF. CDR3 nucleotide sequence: TGTGCCTGGAGTTTCCAGGGAATCGAGACCCAGTACTTC.

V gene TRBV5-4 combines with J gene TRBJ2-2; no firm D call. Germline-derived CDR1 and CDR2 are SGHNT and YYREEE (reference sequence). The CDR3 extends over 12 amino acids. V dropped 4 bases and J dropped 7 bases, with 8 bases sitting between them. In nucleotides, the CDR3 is TGTGCCAGCAGCCTACCTCTCGGGGAGCTGTTTTTT. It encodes CASSLPLGELFF.

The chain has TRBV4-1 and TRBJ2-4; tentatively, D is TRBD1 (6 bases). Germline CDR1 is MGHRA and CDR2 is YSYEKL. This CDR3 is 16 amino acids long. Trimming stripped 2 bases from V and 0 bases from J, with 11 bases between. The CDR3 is CASSQRQVLAKNIQYF. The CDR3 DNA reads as TGCGCCAGCAGCCAAAGACAGGTATTAGCCAAAAACATTCAGTACTTC.

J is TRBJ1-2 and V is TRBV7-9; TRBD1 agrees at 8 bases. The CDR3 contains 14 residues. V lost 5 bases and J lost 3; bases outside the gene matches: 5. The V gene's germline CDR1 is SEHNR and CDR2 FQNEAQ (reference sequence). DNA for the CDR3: TGTGCCAGCAGCCACTTGACAGGGGACTATGGCTACACCTTC. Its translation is CASSHLTGDYGYTF.

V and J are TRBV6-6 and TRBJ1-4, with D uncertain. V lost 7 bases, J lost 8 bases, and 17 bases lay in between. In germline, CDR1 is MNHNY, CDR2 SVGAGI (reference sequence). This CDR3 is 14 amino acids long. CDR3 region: CASMYAEGGEKLFF. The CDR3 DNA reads TGTGCCAGCATGTATGCCGAGGGCGGAGAAAAACTGTTTTTT.

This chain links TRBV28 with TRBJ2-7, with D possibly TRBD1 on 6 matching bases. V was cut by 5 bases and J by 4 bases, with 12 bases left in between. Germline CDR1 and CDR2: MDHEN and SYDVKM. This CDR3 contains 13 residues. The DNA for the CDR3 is TGTGCCAGCAGTATGTCACAGGGTTACGAGCAGTACTTC. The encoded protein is CASSMSQGYEQYF.

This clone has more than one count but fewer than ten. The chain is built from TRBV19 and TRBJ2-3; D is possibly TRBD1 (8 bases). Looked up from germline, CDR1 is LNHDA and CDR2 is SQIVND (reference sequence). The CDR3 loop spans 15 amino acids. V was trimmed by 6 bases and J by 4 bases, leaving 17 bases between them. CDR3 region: CASRHRGGTADTQYF. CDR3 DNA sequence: TGTGCCAGTAGACACAGGGGGGGAACGGCAGATACGCAGTATTTT. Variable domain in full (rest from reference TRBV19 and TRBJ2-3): DGGITQSPKYLFRKEGQNVTLSCEQNLNHDAMYWYRQDPGQGLRLIYYSQIVNDFQKGDIAEGYSVSREKKESFPLTVTSAQKNPTAFYLCASRHRGGTADTQYFGPGTRLTVL.

Written as DNA, the CDR3 is TGTGCCAGCTCGCTCGCCCAGGGGAGCCATAATTCACCCCTCCACTTT. Amino acids: CASSLAQGSHNSPLHF. V is TRBV18 and J is TRBJ1-6; perhaps TRBD1 as D (6 bases). The CDR3 sequence is 16 residues long. Germline V gene sequence: CDR1 KGHSH, CDR2 LQKENI. Trimming removed 6 bases at V and 5 bases at J, with 17 bases between.

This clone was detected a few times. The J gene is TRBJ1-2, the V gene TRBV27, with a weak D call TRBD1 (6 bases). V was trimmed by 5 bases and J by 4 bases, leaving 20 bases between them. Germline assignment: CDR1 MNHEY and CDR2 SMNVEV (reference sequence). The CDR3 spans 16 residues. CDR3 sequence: CASSGGQPRILYGYTF. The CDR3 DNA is TGTGCCAGCAGTGGAGGACAGCCCCGTATCCTCTATGGCTACACCTTC.

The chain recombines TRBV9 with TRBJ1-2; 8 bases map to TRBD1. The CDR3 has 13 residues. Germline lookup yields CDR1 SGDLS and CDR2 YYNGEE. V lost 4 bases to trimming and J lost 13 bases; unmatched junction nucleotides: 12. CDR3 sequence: CASSPSTGGSCTF. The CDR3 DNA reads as TGTGCCAGCAGCCCAAGCACAGGGGGTTCGTGCACCTTC.

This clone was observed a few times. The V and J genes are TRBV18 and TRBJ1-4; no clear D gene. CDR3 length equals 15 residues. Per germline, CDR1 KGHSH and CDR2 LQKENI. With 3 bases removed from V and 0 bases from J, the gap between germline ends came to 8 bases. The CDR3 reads CASSPWPATNEKLFF. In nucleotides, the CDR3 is TGTGCCAGCTCACCTTGGCCCGCAACTAATGAAAAACTGTTTTTT. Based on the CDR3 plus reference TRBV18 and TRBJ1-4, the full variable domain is NAGVMQNPRHLVRRRGQEARLRCSPMKGHSHVYWYRQLPEEGLKFMVYLQKENIIDESGMPKERFSAEFPKEGPSILRIQQVVRGDSAAYFCASSPWPATNEKLFFGSGTQLSVL.

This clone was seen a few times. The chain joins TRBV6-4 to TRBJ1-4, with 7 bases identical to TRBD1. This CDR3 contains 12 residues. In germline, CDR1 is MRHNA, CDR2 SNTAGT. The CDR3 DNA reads TGTCGGCTAGGGGGCAGGAAAGAAAAACTGTTTTTT. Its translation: CRLGGRKEKLFF.

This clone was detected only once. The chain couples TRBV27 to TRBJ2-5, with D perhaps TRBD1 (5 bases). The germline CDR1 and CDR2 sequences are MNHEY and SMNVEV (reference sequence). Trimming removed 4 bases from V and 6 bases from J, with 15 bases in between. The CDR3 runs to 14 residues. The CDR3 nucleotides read TGTGCCAGCAGTTCCCAGGGCACAGTAAAGACCCAGTACTTC. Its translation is CASSSQGTVKTQYF.